The 14 T cell receptor beta chains reported below all come from one sample, sequenced in a study of blood T cell repertoires in COVID-19. Here immunoSEQ multiplex PCR was the method, and the copy in TCRdb shows in-frame clones only, minus some. The sample lists 250,000 or so clones; less than 90% were seen once. What was sequenced was peripheral blood. All receptors come from a man aged 30-40 years with active or convalescent COVID-19.

This sequence joins TRBV4-1 and TRBJ2-3, with a possible D match to TRBD1 (5 bases). The CDR3 runs 17 residues. Germline V CDR1 and CDR2: MGHRA, YSYEKL. V was shortened by 0 bases and J by 0 bases, with 13 bases between the two germline ends. DNA for the CDR3: TGCGCCAGCAGCCAAGAAGGGGTAGGGGCCAGCACAGATACGCAGTATTTT. This gives the protein CASSQEGVGASTDTQYF.

V is TRBV5-4 and J is TRBJ1-4, with D possibly TRBD1 on 5 matching bases. The length of the CDR3 is 14 residues. Germline loops: CDR1 SGHNT, CDR2 YYREEE (reference sequence). Trimming stripped 1 base from V and 7 bases from J, with 11 bases between. The CDR3 sequence: CASSLLGGAEKLFF. As DNA, the CDR3 is TGTGCCAGCAGCTTGCTGGGAGGGGCTGAAAAACTGTTTTTT.

Concerning this clone: The sample holds other DNA sequences that translate to the same CDR3. The chain joins TRBV5-1 to TRBJ2-7, with TRBD1 matching over 9 bases. CDR1 is SGHRS, CDR2 YFSETQ, per germline. This CDR3 comprises 14 residues. The junction had 6 bases not matched to a gene; V was cut back by 4 bases and J by 4 bases. Here the CDR3 reads CASSLGQGGYEQYF. Here the CDR3 DNA reads TGCGCCAGCAGCCTGGGACAGGGTGGATACGAGCAGTACTTC.

The chain uses TRBV9 and TRBJ2-7; 10 nucleotides align to TRBD1. Per germline, CDR1 SGDLS and CDR2 YYNGEE. CDR3 length: 16 residues. J lost 4 bases, V lost 2 bases, and 9 bases had no gene match. CDR3 in amino acids: CASSVSGTGVGYEQYF. The CDR3 bases are TGTGCCAGCAGCGTCTCCGGGACAGGGGTTGGGTACGAGCAGTACTTC.

This sequence joins TRBV7-3 and TRBJ1-4; perhaps TRBD1 as D (5 bases). CDR3 size: 13 residues. V gave up 4 bases and J gave up 8 bases, with 11 bases separating them. Per germline, CDR1 SGHTA and CDR2 FQGTGA. The CDR3 sequence is CASSSIGGEKLFF. CDR3 DNA sequence: TGTGCCAGCAGCTCAATCGGGGGAGAAAAACTGTTTTTT.

This sequence joins TRBV14 and TRBJ1-2, with a weak D call TRBD1 (5 bases). The CDR3 spans 13 residues. Looked up from germline, CDR1 is SGHDN and CDR2 is FVKESK. Trimming shortened V by 6 bases and J by 4 bases, and 12 bases separated the two germline ends. The CDR3 nucleotides read TGTGCCAGCAGACCTCGACAGAGCTATGGCTACACCTTC. The encoded protein is CASRPRQSYGYTF.

In its sample, this clone was seen once. This chain uses TRBV30 with TRBJ2-7, with 9 bases aligning to TRBD1. This CDR3 is built from 15 residues. CDR1 and CDR2 from the germline V gene are GTSNPN and SVGIG (reference sequence). V lost 0 bases to trimming and J lost 5 bases; unmatched junction nucleotides: 8. CDR3 nucleotide sequence: TGTGCCTGGAGTGTCGGGGGGACAGGGCTCGACGAGCAGTACTTC. Encoded protein: CAWSVGGTGLDEQYF.

The chain employs TRBV3-1 (or the pseudogene TRBV3-2) and TRBJ2-1; a weak D match, TRBD1 (5 bases). Germline CDR1 LGHDT, CDR2 YNNKEL (reference sequence). The CDR3 totals 18 residues. V lost 1 base, J lost 8 bases, and 24 bases lay in between. The DNA for the CDR3 is TGTGCCAGCAGCCAAGGCCGATGGTGGGGCACTCAATCCGATGAGCAGTTCTTC. This codes for CASSQGRWWGTQSDEQFF.

The rearrangement links TRBV27 to TRBJ2-2; 11 bases are a match to TRBD1. V shed 3 bases, J shed 5 bases, and the junction held 2 bases outside the gene matches. CDR3 length: 15 residues. Per germline, CDR1 MNHEY and CDR2 SMNVEV (reference sequence). The CDR3: CASSFGTGGTGELFF. The CDR3 DNA is TGTGCCAGCAGTTTCGGGACAGGGGGAACCGGGGAGCTGTTTTTT.

This clone was picked up a small number of times. The gene calls are TRBV19 and TRBJ1-5; TRBD1 aligns across 7 bases. The CDR3 is 14 amino acids. Germline CDR1 and CDR2: LNHDA and SQIVND (reference sequence). The junction had 5 bases not matched to a gene; V was cut back by 3 bases and J by 6 bases. DNA of the CDR3: TGTGCCAGTAGTATCAAAAGGGGGCGTCAGCCCCAGCATTTT. Translated, it gives CASSIKRGRQPQHF. The complete variable domain, with remaining parts taken from reference TRBV19 and TRBJ1-5, reads DGGITQSPKYLFRKEGQNVTLSCEQNLNHDAMYWYRQDPGQGLRLIYYSQIVNDFQKGDIAEGYSVSREKKESFPLTVTSAQKNPTAFYLCASSIKRGRQPQHFGDGTRLSIL.

The rearrangement joins TRBV11-2 to TRBJ1-1; 9 nucleotides line up with TRBD1. V trimming: 5 bases; J trimming: 8 bases; junction bases outside the gene matches: 6. CDR3 size: 13 residues. CDR1 and CDR2 from the germline V gene are SGHAT and FQNNGV. CDR3 region: CASSILTGGEAFF. DNA for the CDR3: TGTGCCAGCAGCATCCTAACAGGGGGCGAAGCTTTCTTT.

The genes are TRBV19 and TRBJ2-2; the D gene is possibly TRBD1 (6 bases). Germline CDR1 and CDR2: LNHDA and SQIVND (reference sequence). The germline V and J ends were trimmed by 6 bases and 4 bases, with 15 bases remaining between them. This CDR3 has 15 residues. Written as DNA, the CDR3 is TGTGCCAGTAGGCCACAGGGTTCCCGCACCGGGGAGCTGTTTTTT. This codes for CASRPQGSRTGELFF.

This clone is a singleton in its sample. The rearrangement links TRBV2 to TRBJ1-1, with D possibly being TRBD1 (5 bases). Trimming stripped 2 bases from V and 4 bases from J, with 14 bases between. Germline CDR1 reads SNHLY; CDR2 reads FYNNEI. The CDR3 runs to 15 residues. The CDR3 bases are TGTGCCAGCAGTGAAAATTGGGGGGTCGGCACTGAAGCTTTCTTT. Translated, it gives CASSENWGVGTEAFF. Full variable domain (rest looked up from reference TRBV2 and TRBJ1-1): EPEVTQTPSHQVTQMGQEVILRCVPISNHLYFYWYRQILGQKVEFLVSFYNNEISEKSEIFDDQFSVERPDGSNFTLKIRSTKLEDSAMYFCASSENWGVGTEAFFGQGTRLTVV.

The chain recombines TRBV3-1 (or the pseudogene TRBV3-2) with TRBJ2-2; 7 nucleotides line up with TRBD1. The CDR3 contains 16 residues. CDR1 LGHDT and CDR2 YNNKEL come from the germline V gene (reference sequence). V lost 1 base to trimming and J lost 2 bases; unmatched junction nucleotides: 4. The CDR3 is CASSQGTGGNTGELFF. The CDR3 region has the DNA TGTGCCAGCAGCCAAGGGACAGGAGGTAACACCGGGGAGCTGTTTTTT.